These 16 T cell receptor beta chains were sequenced from one sample in a study of OX40 agonist ivuxolimab in advanced cancers. Clones were read by immunoSEQ multiplex PCR, and TCRdb kept only the in-frame ones, dropping some. This table holds some 50,000 clones, 75% to 90% found once. The material sequenced was CD4+ or CD8+ T cells sorted from blood, taken in a trial of the OX40 agonist ivuxolimab. These receptors came from an adult with an advanced solid tumor such as melanoma, head and neck, liver or kidney cancer.

The gene calls are TRBV19 and TRBJ2-5; D ambiguous. Trimming took off 5 bases at V and 5 bases at J, with 15 bases between the two ends. In germline, CDR1 is LNHDA, CDR2 SQIVND (reference sequence). The CDR3 is made up of 14 amino acids. CDR3: CASSGNPRSETQYF. The CDR3 DNA sequence: TGTGCCAGTAGTGGAAACCCACGGTCGGAGACCCAGTACTTC.

V and J are TRBV27 and TRBJ2-2, with TRBD1 matching over 7 bases. The germline CDR1 and CDR2 sequences are MNHEY and SMNVEV (reference sequence). The ends lost 4 bases at V and 0 bases at J; junction bases unmatched: 2. The CDR3 consists of 15 residues. The CDR3: CASSWQGANTGELFF. CDR3 nucleotides: TGTGCCAGCAGTTGGCAGGGGGCGAACACCGGGGAGCTGTTTTTT.

The chain is built from TRBV19 and TRBJ2-1; D gene ambiguous. From germline, CDR1 is LNHDA and CDR2 SQIVND (reference sequence). Trimming removed 3 bases from V and 4 bases from J, with 7 bases in between. The CDR3 is 13 amino acids. The CDR3 loop is CASSIAEYNEQFF. The DNA of the CDR3 is TGTGCCAGTAGTATTGCCGAATACAATGAGCAGTTCTTC.

The CDR3 coding sequence is TGTGCCAGCAGTTCCCATGGAAGGGGCAGACATGGCTACACCTTC. The encoded protein is CASSSHGRGRHGYTF. This chain uses TRBV28 with TRBJ1-2; the D gene is possibly TRBD1 (5 bases). Trimming shortened V by 4 bases and J by 6 bases, and 18 bases separated the two germline ends. The CDR3 is 15 residues long. Germline loops: CDR1 MDHEN, CDR2 SYDVKM.

This sequence joins TRBV4-1 and TRBJ2-3, with 13 bases that match TRBD2. V dropped 5 bases and J dropped 5; count of bases not matched to a gene: 7. The CDR3 consists of 16 residues. Germline-derived CDR1 and CDR2 are MGHRA and YSYEKL. CDR3 in amino acids: CASSARLAGGQDTQYF. The CDR3 coding sequence is TGCGCCAGCAGCGCCCGACTAGCGGGGGGCCAAGATACGCAGTATTTT.

The rearrangement links TRBV27 to TRBJ1-6; tentative D call: TRBD1 (5 bases). Germline-derived CDR1 and CDR2 are MNHEY and SMNVEV (reference sequence). V gave up 4 bases and J gave up 7 bases, with 14 bases separating them. The CDR3 runs 15 residues. CDR3 sequence reads: CASSSPGSGNSPLHF. The CDR3 DNA reads TGTGCCAGCAGTTCCCCAGGGAGTGGAAATTCACCCCTCCACTTT.

This chain links TRBV6-5 with TRBJ1-2; TRBD1 matches at 9 bases. V gave up 6 bases and J gave up 7 bases; unmatched junction bases: 6. The CDR3 totals 13 residues. Germline V gene data show CDR1 as MNHEY and CDR2 as SVGAGI. The CDR3 reads CASSHGGQGGYTF. CDR3 DNA: TGTGCCAGCAGCCACGGGGGACAGGGTGGCTACACCTTC.

This clone has only one observation. At one of its ends the junction is not consistent with the germline gene, which may arise from a read error. This sample includes further DNA sequences coding for the same CDR3. The rearrangement uses TRBV6-1 and TRBJ2-3; D might be TRBD2 (5 bases). The germline gives CDR1 MNHNS, CDR2 SASEGT. The CDR3 runs to 16 residues. CDR3 region: CASSVVMRAAADTQYF. The CDR3 nucleotides read TGCGCCAGCAGTGTGGTAATGAGGGCAGCCGCGGATACGCAGTATTTT.

The V and J genes are TRBV10-2 and TRBJ1-5, with 7 bases lining up with TRBD1. Unmatched junction bases numbered 12, after V lost 3 bases and J lost 4 bases. The CDR3 totals 17 residues. Looked up from germline, CDR1 is WSHSY and CDR2 is SAAADI. The CDR3 nucleotides read TGCGCCAGCAGTGACTCTCCGTCCCTGACAGGGAATCAGCCCCAGCATTTT. It codes for CASSDSPSLTGNQPQHF.

This chain uses TRBV5-1 with TRBJ2-2; weak D call: TRBD1 (5 bases). Germline V lookup: CDR1 SGHRS, CDR2 YFSETQ. Trimming stripped 3 bases from V and 5 bases from J, with 11 bases between. The CDR3 covers 14 residues. The CDR3: CASSSQSGTGELFF. CDR3 DNA sequence: TGCGCCAGCAGCTCACAATCAGGGACCGGGGAGCTGTTTTTT.

The chain has TRBV5-1 and TRBJ1-1; 7 bases line up with TRBD1. V shed 2 bases, J shed 4 bases, and the junction held 11 bases outside the gene matches. Per germline, CDR1 SGHRS and CDR2 YFSETQ. The CDR3 runs to 16 residues. In DNA, the CDR3 is TGCGCCAGCAGCTTACAGGGGAACATCGCTAGCACTGAAGCTTTCTTT. Its translation: CASSLQGNIASTEAFF.

The rearrangement uses TRBV10-2 and TRBJ2-2; 12 bases are a match to TRBD2. The CDR3 has 17 residues. The V gene end was trimmed by 0 bases and the J gene end by 8 bases; junction bases not matched to a gene: 7. Germline lookup yields CDR1 WSHSY and CDR2 SAAADI. The CDR3 DNA reads as TGCGCCAGCAGTGAGTCCCTAGCGGGGGGGCCACCGGGGGAGCTGTTTTTT. Translating gives CASSESLAGGPPGELFF.

This chain connects TRBV30 to TRBJ2-7; D unclear. Trimming removed 2 bases at V and 2 bases at J, with 19 bases between. CDR3 length equals 16 residues. Germline values: CDR1 GTSNPN, CDR2 SVGIG (reference sequence). The CDR3 bases are TGTGCCTGGAGTACTCGGTGGGCAGAAGGACCCTACGAGCAGTACTTC. The encoded protein is CAWSTRWAEGPYEQYF.

The DNA for the CDR3 is TGCAGCGTTGCGTTGTTAGCGGGGGGGAATACTGAAGCTTTCTTT. Translating gives CSVALLAGGNTEAFF. The chain carries TRBV29-1 and TRBJ1-1; a possible D gene is TRBD1 (5 bases). There are 15 residues in the CDR3. Trimming removed 4 bases at V and 5 bases at J, with 20 bases between. Germline V CDR1 and CDR2: SQVTM, ANQGSEA.

This chain links TRBV27 with TRBJ2-1; D not resolved. Germline CDR1 MNHEY, CDR2 SMNVEV (reference sequence). This CDR3 spans 16 amino acids. V dropped 7 bases and J dropped 0 bases, with 16 bases sitting between them. DNA of the CDR3: TGTGCCAGCACCCGGGCCCCCCGTCGCTCCTACAATGAGCAGTTCTTC. Its translation is CASTRAPRRSYNEQFF.

A few counts support this clone. J is TRBJ1-1 and V is TRBV9; D may be TRBD1 (5 bases). Germline-derived CDR1 and CDR2 are SGDLS and YYNGEE. The V end lost 5 bases, the J end lost 1 base, and 9 bases lay between the germline ends. There are 13 residues in the CDR3. The CDR3 spells CASRRGQNTEAFF. CDR3 in DNA: TGTGCCAGCAGGAGGGGCCAGAACACTGAAGCTTTCTTT.